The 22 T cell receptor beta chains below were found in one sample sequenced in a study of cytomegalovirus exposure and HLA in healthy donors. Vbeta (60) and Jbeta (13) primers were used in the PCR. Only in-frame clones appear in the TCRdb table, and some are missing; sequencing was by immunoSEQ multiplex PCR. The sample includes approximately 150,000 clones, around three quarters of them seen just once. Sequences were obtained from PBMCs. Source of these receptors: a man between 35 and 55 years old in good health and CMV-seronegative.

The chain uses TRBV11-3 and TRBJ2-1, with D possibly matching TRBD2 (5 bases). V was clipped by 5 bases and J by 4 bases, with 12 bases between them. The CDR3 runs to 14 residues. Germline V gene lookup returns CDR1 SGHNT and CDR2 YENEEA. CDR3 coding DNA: TGTGCCAGCAGCCTGCCGGGGAAATACAATGAGCAGTTCTTC. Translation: CASSLPGKYNEQFF.

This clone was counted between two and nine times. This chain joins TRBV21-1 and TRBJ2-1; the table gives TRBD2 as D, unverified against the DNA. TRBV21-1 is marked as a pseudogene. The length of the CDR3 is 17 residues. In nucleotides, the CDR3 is TGTGCCAGCAGCCTTACTCTGGGACTAGCGGCCTACAATGAGCAGTTCTTC. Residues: CASSLTLGLAAYNEQFF.

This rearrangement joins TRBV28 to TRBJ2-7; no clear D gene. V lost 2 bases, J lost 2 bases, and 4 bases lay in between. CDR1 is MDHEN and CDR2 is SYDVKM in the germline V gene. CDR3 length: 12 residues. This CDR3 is CASSLTAYEQYF. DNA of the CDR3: TGTGCCAGCAGTTTAACGGCCTACGAGCAGTACTTC. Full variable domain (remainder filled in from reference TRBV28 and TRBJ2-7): DVKVTQSSRYLVKRTGEKVFLECVQDMDHENMFWYRQDPGLGLRLIYFSYDVKMKEKGDIPEGYSVSREKKERFSLILESASTNQTSMYLCASSLTAYEQYFGPGTRLTVT.

The CDR3 coding sequence is TGTGCCAGCAGGGGGGGGCTGAGCTCCTACGAGCAGTACTTC. Amino acids: CASRGGLSSYEQYF. This chain links TRBV9 with TRBJ2-7; TRBD2 might be the D (7 bases). The CDR3 loop spans 14 amino acids. V lost 5 bases, J lost 0 bases, and 12 bases lay in between. The germline V gene encodes CDR1 SGDLS and CDR2 YYNGEE.

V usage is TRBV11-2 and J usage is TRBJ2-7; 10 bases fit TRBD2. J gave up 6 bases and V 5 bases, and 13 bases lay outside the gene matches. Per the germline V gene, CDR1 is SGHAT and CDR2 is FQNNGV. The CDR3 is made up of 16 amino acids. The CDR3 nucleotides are TGTGCCAGCAGCCACCGGACTAGCGGTCCTAAGAGCGAGCAGTACTTC. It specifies CASSHRTSGPKSEQYF.

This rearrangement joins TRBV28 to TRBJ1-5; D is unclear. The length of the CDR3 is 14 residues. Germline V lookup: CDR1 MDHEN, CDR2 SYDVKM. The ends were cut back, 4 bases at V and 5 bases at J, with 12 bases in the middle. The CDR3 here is CASSSAGVDQPQHF. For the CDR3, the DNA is TGTGCCAGCAGTTCCGCCGGGGTCGATCAGCCCCAGCATTTT.

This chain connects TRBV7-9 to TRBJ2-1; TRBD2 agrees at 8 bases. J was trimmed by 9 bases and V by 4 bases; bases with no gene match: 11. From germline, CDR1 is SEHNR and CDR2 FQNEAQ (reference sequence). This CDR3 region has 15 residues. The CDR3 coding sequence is TGTGCCAGCAGCTCCCGAGCGGGAGAGGTGTTTGAGCAGTTCTTC. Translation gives CASSSRAGEVFEQFF.

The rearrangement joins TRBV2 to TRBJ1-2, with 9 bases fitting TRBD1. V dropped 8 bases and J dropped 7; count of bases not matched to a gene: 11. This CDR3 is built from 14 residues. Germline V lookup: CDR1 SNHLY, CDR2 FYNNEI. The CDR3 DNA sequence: TGTGCCAGCGGGAACACAGGGGGCACCACTGGCTACACCTTC. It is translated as CASGNTGGTTGYTF.

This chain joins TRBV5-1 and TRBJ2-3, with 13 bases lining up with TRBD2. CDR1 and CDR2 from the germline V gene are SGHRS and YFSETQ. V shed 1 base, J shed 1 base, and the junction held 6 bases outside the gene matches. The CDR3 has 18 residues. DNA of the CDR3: TGCGCCAGCAGCTTGATACTAGCGGGAGGGCCCGGCACAGATACGCAGTATTTT. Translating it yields CASSLILAGGPGTDTQYF.

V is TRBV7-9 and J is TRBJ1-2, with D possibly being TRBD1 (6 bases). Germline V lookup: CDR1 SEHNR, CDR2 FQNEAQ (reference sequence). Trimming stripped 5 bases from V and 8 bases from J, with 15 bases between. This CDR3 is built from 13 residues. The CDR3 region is CASSPDSRGGYTF. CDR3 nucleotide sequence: TGTGCCAGCAGCCCCGACTCGAGGGGGGGCTACACCTTC.

The CDR3 loop reads CASSRTSGSYEQYF. For the CDR3, the DNA is TGCGCCAGCAGCCGAACTAGCGGGTCCTACGAGCAGTACTTC. The J gene is TRBJ2-7, the V gene TRBV4-3, with TRBD2 matching over 9 bases. Germline values: CDR1 LGHNA, CDR2 YSLEER. Germline trimming cut 4 bases from V and 1 base from J; bases unmatched to any gene: 2. The CDR3 runs 14 residues.

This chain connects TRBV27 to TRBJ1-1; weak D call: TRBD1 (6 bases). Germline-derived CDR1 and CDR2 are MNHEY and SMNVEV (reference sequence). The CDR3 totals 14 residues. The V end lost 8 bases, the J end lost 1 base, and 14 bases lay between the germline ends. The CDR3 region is CASLTTGKNTEAFF. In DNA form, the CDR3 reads TGTGCCAGCCTAACTACAGGGAAGAACACTGAAGCTTTCTTT.

Written as DNA, the CDR3 is TGTGCCAGCAGCGACCAACTAGCCGGCAATGAGCAGTTCTTC. Translation: CASSDQLAGNEQFF. The gene calls are TRBV7-2 and TRBJ2-1, with D perhaps matching TRBD2 (6 bases). Germline CDR1 is SGHTA and CDR2 is FQGNSA. V was shortened by 5 bases and J by 6 bases, with 14 bases between the two germline ends. The CDR3 loop spans 14 amino acids.

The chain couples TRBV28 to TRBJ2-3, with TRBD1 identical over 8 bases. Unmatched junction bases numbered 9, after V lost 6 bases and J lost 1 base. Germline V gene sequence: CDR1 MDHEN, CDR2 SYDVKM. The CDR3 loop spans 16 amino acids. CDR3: CASSLFGQGGTDTQYF. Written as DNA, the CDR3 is TGTGCCAGCAGCCTATTCGGACAGGGAGGCACAGATACGCAGTATTTT.

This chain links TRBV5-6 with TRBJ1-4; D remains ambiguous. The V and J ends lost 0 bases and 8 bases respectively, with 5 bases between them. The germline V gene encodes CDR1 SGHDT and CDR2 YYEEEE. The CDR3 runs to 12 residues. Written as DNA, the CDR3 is TGTGCCAGCAGCTTGGGACTGGAAAAACTGTTTTTT. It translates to CASSLGLEKLFF.

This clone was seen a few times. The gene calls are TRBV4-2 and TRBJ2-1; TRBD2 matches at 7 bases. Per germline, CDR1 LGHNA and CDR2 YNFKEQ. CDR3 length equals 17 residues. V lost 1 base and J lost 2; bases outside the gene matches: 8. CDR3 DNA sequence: TGTGCCAGCAGCCAAGGCGGAAGCGGGGATCCCTACAATGAGCAGTTCTTC. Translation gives CASSQGGSGDPYNEQFF.

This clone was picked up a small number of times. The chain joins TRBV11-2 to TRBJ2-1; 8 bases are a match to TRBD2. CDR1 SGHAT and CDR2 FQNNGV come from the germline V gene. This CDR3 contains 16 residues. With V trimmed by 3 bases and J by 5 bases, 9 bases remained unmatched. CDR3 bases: TGTGCCAGCAGCTTCAGGGCTAGCGGGCGCGACAATGAGCAGTTCTTC. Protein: CASSFRASGRDNEQFF.

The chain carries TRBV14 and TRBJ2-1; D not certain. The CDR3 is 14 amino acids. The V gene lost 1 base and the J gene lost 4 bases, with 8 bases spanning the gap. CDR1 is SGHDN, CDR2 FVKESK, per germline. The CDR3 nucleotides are TGTGCCAGCAGCCAAGCACAGCCTTACAATGAGCAGTTCTTC. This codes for CASSQAQPYNEQFF.

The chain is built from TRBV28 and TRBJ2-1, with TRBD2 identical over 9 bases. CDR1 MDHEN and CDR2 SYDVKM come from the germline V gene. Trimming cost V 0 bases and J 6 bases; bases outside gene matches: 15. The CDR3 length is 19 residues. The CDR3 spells CASSLWRLAGPQLINEQFF. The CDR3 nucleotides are TGTGCCAGCAGTTTATGGAGGCTAGCGGGGCCCCAACTGATCAATGAGCAGTTCTTC.

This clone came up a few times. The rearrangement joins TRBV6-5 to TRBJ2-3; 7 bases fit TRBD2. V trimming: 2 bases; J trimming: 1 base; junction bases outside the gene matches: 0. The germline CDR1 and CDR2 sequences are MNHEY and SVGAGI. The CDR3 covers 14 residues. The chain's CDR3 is CASSYGGGTDTQYF. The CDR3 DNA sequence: TGTGCCAGCAGTTACGGGGGGGGCACAGATACGCAGTATTTT.

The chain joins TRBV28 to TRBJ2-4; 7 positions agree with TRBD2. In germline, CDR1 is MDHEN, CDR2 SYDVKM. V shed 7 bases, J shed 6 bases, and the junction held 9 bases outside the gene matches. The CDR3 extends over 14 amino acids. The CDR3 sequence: CASTRRGGGNIQYF. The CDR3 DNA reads TGTGCCAGCACCCGCCGGGGCGGGGGAAACATTCAGTACTTC.

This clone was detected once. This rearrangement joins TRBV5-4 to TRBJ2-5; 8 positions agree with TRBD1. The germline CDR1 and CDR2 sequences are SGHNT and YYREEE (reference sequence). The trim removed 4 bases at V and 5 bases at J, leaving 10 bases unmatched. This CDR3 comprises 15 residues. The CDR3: CASSPRTGQRETQYF. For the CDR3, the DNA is TGTGCCAGCAGCCCACGGACAGGGCAACGGGAGACCCAGTACTTC.